Each of the 27 T cell receptor beta chains below was sequenced from the same sample in a study of T cells of healthy individuals. A single record per CDR3 protein comes from TCRdb applying MiXCR to the 5' RACE reads. The table lists 45,000 to 60,000 distinct CDR3 sequences, approximately 14% of them singletons. These receptors all stem from a human donor in good health.

This chain links TRBV2 with TRBJ1-2; D perhaps matches TRBD1 (5 bases). The V end lost 4 bases, the J end lost 4 bases, and 10 bases lay between the germline ends. The CDR3 is 13 amino acids. Per the germline V gene, CDR1 is SNHLY and CDR2 is FYNNEI. The CDR3 loop is CASSGGNGYGYTF. The CDR3, as DNA: TGTGCCAGCAGTGGGGGGAATGGCTATGGCTACACCTTC. The full variable domain, its missing parts supplied by reference TRBV2 and TRBJ1-2, is EPEVTQTPSHQVTQMGQEVILRCVPISNHLYFYWYRQILGQKVEFLVSFYNNEISEKSEIFDDQFSVERPDGSNFTLKIRSTKLEDSAMYFCASSGGNGYGYTFGSGTRLTVV.

This clonotype has more than one count but fewer than ten. The genes are TRBV20-1 and TRBJ2-7; 8 nucleotides line up with TRBD1. With 3 bases clipped from V and 2 bases from J, the junction kept 9 bases outside the gene matches. The CDR3 contains 15 residues. Germline CDR1 reads DFQATT; CDR2 reads SNEGSKA (reference sequence). CDR3 protein: CSASDPGQEAYEQYF. As DNA, the CDR3 is TGCAGTGCTAGTGACCCGGGACAGGAGGCCTACGAGCAGTACTTC.

The rearrangement joins TRBV11-2 to TRBJ1-2; D is ambiguous. V gave up 1 base and J gave up 8 bases, with 17 bases separating them. The CDR3 covers 15 residues. In germline, CDR1 is SGHAT, CDR2 FQNNGV. The CDR3 region has the DNA TGTGCCAGCAGCTTAGGTGGCACCAATAGCGGGGGCTACACCTTC. As protein: CASSLGGTNSGGYTF.

This clonotype came up a few times. This rearrangement joins TRBV21-1 to TRBJ2-7; TRBD1 is taken as the D call from the table, unchecked against the DNA. TRBV21-1 is shown as a pseudogene. The CDR3 consists of 13 residues. The CDR3 sequence: CASTPWGGWEQYF. The CDR3 DNA reads TGTGCCAGTACCCCGTGGGGCGGGTGGGAGCAGTACTTC.

This clonotype was detected many times. The chain uses TRBV7-2 and TRBJ2-3; 11 bases map to TRBD2. Germline CDR1 and CDR2: SGHTA and FQGNSA. After removal of 5 bases from V and 2 bases from J, the junction contained 12 bases not matched to a gene. The length of the CDR3 is 18 residues. CDR3 loop: CASSRHRLAGLPTDTQYF. The DNA for the CDR3 is TGTGCCAGCAGCAGACATCGACTAGCGGGGCTCCCCACAGATACGCAGTATTTT.

In DNA form, the CDR3 reads TGTGCCAGCAGCCGTGCGGCATTTACTGACACTGAAGCTTTCTTT. Translated, it gives CASSRAAFTDTEAFF. The V and J genes are TRBV9 and TRBJ1-1; D not resolved. The length of the CDR3 is 15 residues. From germline, CDR1 is SGDLS and CDR2 YYNGEE. Trimming removed 4 bases at V and 3 bases at J, with 16 bases between.

This clonotype was detected many times. The rearrangement uses TRBV9 and TRBJ2-3; TRBD1 is a possible D gene (5 bases). Germline V gene sequence: CDR1 SGDLS, CDR2 YYNGEE. V was pared by 0 bases and J by 4 bases, with 12 bases between. This CDR3 has 15 residues. CDR3 sequence reads: CASSVARVVADTQYF. The CDR3 region has the DNA TGTGCCAGCAGCGTAGCCAGGGTAGTTGCAGATACGCAGTATTTT.

This chain links TRBV12-5 with TRBJ2-2, with D tentatively TRBD1 (7 bases). Germline assignment: CDR1 LGHNT and CDR2 FRNRAP. CDR3 length: 14 residues. The V end lost 6 bases, the J end lost 4 bases, and 12 bases lay between the germline ends. The CDR3 protein is CASGSGGFTGELFF. CDR3 nucleotides: TGTGCTAGTGGGTCAGGGGGGTTCACCGGGGAGCTGTTTTTT.

Only a few counts were recorded for this clonotype. The V gene is TRBV5-1, the J gene TRBJ1-6; no reliable D call. The germline V and J ends were trimmed by 4 bases and 9 bases, with 8 bases remaining between them. Germline CDR1 and CDR2: SGHRS and YFSETQ. The CDR3 has 12 amino acids. CDR3 sequence (DNA): TGCGCCAGCAGCCCCGATGGTTCACCCCTCCACTTT. The encoded protein is CASSPDGSPLHF.

This clonotype came up a few times. A junction boundary mismatches the germline segment, possibly from a read error. The V call is TRBV29-1, the J call TRBJ1-5; TRBD1 matches at 9 bases. CDR1 is SQVTM, CDR2 ANQGSEA, per germline. CDR3 length equals 14 residues. Here the CDR3 DNA reads TGCAGCATAAAGGACAGGGGAGCAAATCAGTCCCAGCATTTT. It encodes CSIKDRGANQSQHF.

The chain has TRBV11-2 and TRBJ2-2, with 8 bases identical to TRBD2. This CDR3 is 16 amino acids long. Germline V lookup: CDR1 SGHAT, CDR2 FQNNGV. V lost 5 bases, J lost 5 bases, and 10 bases stayed unmatched. The CDR3 protein is CASSNPAGAATGELFF. The CDR3 region has the DNA TGTGCCAGCAGCAACCCAGCGGGAGCCGCAACCGGGGAGCTGTTTTTT. The full variable domain, its missing parts supplied by reference TRBV11-2 and TRBJ2-2, is EAGVAQSPRYKIIEKRQSVAFWCNPISGHATLYWYQQILGQGPKLLIQFQNNGVVDDSQLPKDRFSAERLKGVDSTLKIQPAKLEDSAVYLCASSNPAGAATGELFFGEGSRLTVL.

The table lists this clonotype with a few counts. V is TRBV12-3 or TRBV12-4 and J is TRBJ2-1, with 12 nucleotides matching TRBD2. This CDR3 is built from 16 residues. Unmatched junction bases numbered 11, after V lost 7 bases and J lost 7 bases. The CDR3 region is CASTPRGTSGLNEQFF. CDR3 nucleotides: TGTGCCAGCACCCCTCGCGGGACTAGCGGGCTAAATGAGCAGTTCTTC.

The rearrangement uses TRBV7-9 and TRBJ2-3; 7 nucleotides align to TRBD1. The CDR3 length is 21 residues. Germline V gene lookup returns CDR1 SEHNR and CDR2 FQNEAQ (reference sequence). V was pared by 2 bases and J by 1 base, with 21 bases of the junction left unmatched. The CDR3 is CASSLLGWEPSDRDRTDTQYF. As DNA, the CDR3 is TGTGCCAGCAGCTTACTCGGGTGGGAACCCAGCGACAGGGACCGCACAGATACGCAGTATTTT.

The chain couples TRBV24-1 to TRBJ2-3, with TRBD1 identical over 8 bases. The germline CDR1 and CDR2 sequences are KGHDR and SFDVKD. The CDR3 totals 16 residues. The junction had 12 bases not matched to a gene; V was cut back by 4 bases and J by 7 bases. The CDR3 spells CATSEAGTGITYTQYF. CDR3 in DNA: TGTGCCACCAGTGAAGCCGGGACAGGTATAACATATACGCAGTATTTT.

The chain couples TRBV6-1 to TRBJ1-2; D gene uncertain. In germline, CDR1 is MNHNS, CDR2 SASEGT. With 1 base removed from V and 5 bases from J, the gap between germline ends came to 8 bases. The CDR3 length is 13 residues. In DNA, the CDR3 is TGTGCCAGCAGTGAAGACCTACCGTATGGCTACACCTTC. Translated: CASSEDLPYGYTF.

There are many counts of this clonotype. This rearrangement joins TRBV28 to TRBJ1-6; D call uncertain. Trimming shortened V by 5 bases and J by 1 base, and 9 bases separated the two germline ends. The V gene's germline CDR1 is MDHEN and CDR2 SYDVKM. This CDR3 is 15 amino acids long. CDR3 region: CASSPYKSYNSPLHF. As DNA, the CDR3 is TGTGCCAGCAGTCCCTATAAGTCCTATAATTCACCCCTCCACTTT. Full variable domain (remainder filled in from reference TRBV28 and TRBJ1-6): DVKVTQSSRYLVKRTGEKVFLECVQDMDHENMFWYRQDPGLGLRLIYFSYDVKMKEKGDIPEGYSVSREKKERFSLILESASTNQTSMYLCASSPYKSYNSPLHFGNGTRLTVT.

The chain employs TRBV6-1 and TRBJ2-3; 7 positions agree with TRBD1. Germline V gene data show CDR1 as MNHNS and CDR2 as SASEGT. CDR3 length: 16 residues. After removal of 6 bases from V and 5 bases from J, the junction contained 14 bases not matched to a gene. The CDR3 DNA follows: TGTGCCAGCAGCCTCGATCGGACAGGAGTGAAAGATACGCAGTATTTT. Protein sequence: CASSLDRTGVKDTQYF.

This clonotype was counted ten times or more. The chain joins TRBV4-3 to TRBJ1-2, with D uncertain. CDR3 length: 13 residues. Germline CDR1 and CDR2: LGHNA and YSLEER. Trimming cost V 0 bases and J 7 bases, with 9 bases left between them. As DNA, the CDR3 is TGCGCCAGCAGCCAAGATTTTACGGGTGGCTACACCTTC. It specifies CASSQDFTGGYTF.

This clonotype occurred a few times. V gene TRBV7-9 combines with J gene TRBJ2-5; D is uncertain. This CDR3 region has 10 residues. The germline gives CDR1 SEHNR, CDR2 FQNEAQ (reference sequence). V dropped 3 bases and J dropped 5 bases, with 1 base sitting between them. CDR3 residues: CASSLETQYF. The CDR3 nucleotides are TGTGCCAGCAGCTTGGAGACCCAGTACTTC.

The chain recombines TRBV19 with TRBJ1-1, with D perhaps matching TRBD1 (5 bases). Germline CDR1 reads LNHDA; CDR2 reads SQIVND (reference sequence). The CDR3 contains 14 residues. Between the trimmed V and J ends, which lost 1 base and 6 bases, there was a span of 12 bases. The CDR3 loop is CASSIAGRIAEAFF. CDR3 DNA sequence: TGTGCCAGTAGTATAGCAGGGAGGATCGCTGAAGCTTTCTTT.

The CDR3 DNA follows: TGCGCCAGGACAGCGGGGGGCCCTGGCCCCAATCAGCCCCAGCATTTT. Its translation: CARTAGGPGPNQPQHF. The chain uses TRBV5-1 and TRBJ1-5, with a tentative D call TRBD1 (6 bases). V lost 8 bases to trimming and J lost 3 bases, with 21 bases between them. The CDR3 is made up of 16 amino acids. The germline gives CDR1 SGHRS, CDR2 YFSETQ.

This clonotype was counted a few times. The chain is built from TRBV10-3 and TRBJ2-1, with 10 bases matching TRBD1. The ends lost 4 bases at V and 8 bases at J; junction bases unmatched: 11. The CDR3 covers 16 residues. Germline CDR1 ENHRY, CDR2 SYGVKD. This CDR3 reads CAISVGGTGDRHEQFF. As DNA, the CDR3 is TGTGCCATCAGTGTGGGGGGGACAGGGGATAGGCATGAGCAGTTCTTC.

This clonotype has just a few counts. The rearrangement links TRBV7-9 to TRBJ2-2; no definite D call. This CDR3 is built from 13 residues. The V gene lost 2 bases and the J gene lost 6 bases, with 7 bases spanning the gap. Per germline, CDR1 SEHNR and CDR2 FQNEAQ (reference sequence). The CDR3 loop is CASSLLYPGELFF. The CDR3 region has the DNA TGTGCCAGCAGCTTACTATACCCCGGGGAGCTGTTTTTT.

Regarding this clonotype: The germline gene is not matched at one end of the junction; a read error may be the cause. This rearrangement joins TRBV6-2 or TRBV6-3 to TRBJ2-5; D is unclear. Looked up from germline, CDR1 is MNHEY and CDR2 is SVGEGT. This CDR3 spans 14 amino acids. CDR3 region: CVSSSLDGEETQYF. DNA of the CDR3: TGTGTCAGCAGTTCATTGGACGGTGAAGAGACCCAGTACTTC.

In its sample, this clonotype was seen many times. This chain connects TRBV19 to TRBJ2-5; 10 bases fit TRBD1. This CDR3 has 14 amino acids. Trimming removed 10 bases from V and 5 bases from J; junction bases left unmatched: 10. The germline CDR1 and CDR2 sequences are LNHDA and SQIVND (reference sequence). The CDR3 sequence: CATSQGQGMETQYF. The CDR3 nucleotides read TGTGCCACCTCCCAGGGACAGGGGATGGAGACCCAGTACTTC.

The sample holds many counts of this clonotype. The rearrangement uses TRBV20-1 and TRBJ2-3; possible D gene TRBD2, 6 bases. Per the germline V gene, CDR1 is DFQATT and CDR2 is SNEGSKA (reference sequence). V lost 6 bases to trimming and J lost 0 bases, with 13 bases between them. This CDR3 has 14 residues. The CDR3 DNA sequence: TGCAGTGCGCCTAGAAGCGGGAGCACAGATACGCAGTATTTT. Its translation: CSAPRSGSTDTQYF.

This clonotype was observed a few times. V and J are TRBV7-9 and TRBJ2-2; 7 bases fit TRBD2. CDR1 SEHNR and CDR2 FQNEAQ come from the germline V gene (reference sequence). The V segment lost 10 bases and the J segment 7 bases; nucleotides outside the gene matches: 9. CDR3 size: 13 residues. For the CDR3, the DNA is TGTGCCACCCCCCGCGGGAGTATCGGGGAGCTGTTTTTT. Encoded protein: CATPRGSIGELFF.